These 23 T cell receptor beta chains were all obtained from the same sample, sequenced in a study of blood T cell repertoires in COVID-19. Profiled with immunoSEQ multiplex PCR; TCRdb holds only in-frame clones, not every one. The data contain over 200,000 clones, about 94% of them singletons. Sequencing was performed on peripheral blood. These receptors originate from a man in his fifties or sixties with COVID-19, enrolled during active disease.

The genes are TRBV10-2 and TRBJ1-4; 7 bases map to TRBD1. V shed 5 bases, J shed 7 bases, and the junction held 7 bases outside the gene matches. Per germline, CDR1 WSHSY and CDR2 SAAADI. The CDR3 is 14 residues long. The CDR3 DNA reads TGCGCCAGCAGTTCCAGGGGGGTTGGTGAAAAACTGTTTTTT. As protein: CASSSRGVGEKLFF.

CDR3 DNA: TGTGCCAGCAGTTTAGCCTTGGGACAGGGGGCCGGGGAGCTGTTTTTT. Protein product: CASSLALGQGAGELFF. The chain links TRBV27 to TRBJ2-2, with 11 nucleotides matching TRBD1. This CDR3 is 16 amino acids long. The V segment lost 2 bases and the J segment 6 bases; nucleotides outside the gene matches: 5. Germline CDR1 and CDR2: MNHEY and SMNVEV (reference sequence).

The V call is TRBV19, the J call TRBJ1-1; D ambiguous. Trimming took 4 bases from V and 3 from J, leaving 12 bases between them. CDR3 length: 14 amino acids. CDR1 and CDR2 (germline): LNHDA, SQIVND (reference sequence). The chain's CDR3 is CASSTSRGDTEAFF. The CDR3 DNA is TGTGCCAGTAGTACATCGCGGGGTGACACTGAAGCTTTCTTT.

The CDR3 reads CATRRLMKSNQPQHF. For the CDR3, the DNA is TGTGCCACCAGGAGACTGATGAAGAGCAATCAGCCCCAGCATTTT. V gene TRBV24-1 combines with J gene TRBJ1-5, with no clear D. V dropped 7 bases and J dropped 1 base, with 13 bases sitting between them. Germline V gene sequence: CDR1 KGHDR, CDR2 SFDVKD. The CDR3 covers 15 residues.

This clone was counted only a few times. V is TRBV15 and J is TRBJ2-1; 7 bases are a match to TRBD2. Unmatched junction bases numbered 1, after V lost 0 bases and J lost 2 bases. The CDR3 spans 15 residues. Germline CDR1 reads LNHNV; CDR2 reads YYDKDF (reference sequence). The CDR3 region is CATSRELATYNEQFF. CDR3 nucleotides: TGTGCCACCAGCAGAGAACTAGCGACCTACAATGAGCAGTTCTTC.

This clone was detected once. The J gene is TRBJ1-6, the V gene TRBV6-1, with a weak D call TRBD1 (5 bases). Trimming removed 2 bases at V and 5 bases at J, with 13 bases between. The CDR3 sequence is 16 residues long. Germline V gene data show CDR1 as MNHNS and CDR2 as SASEGT. The CDR3 nucleotides are TGTGCCAGCAGTGAACGCGGCCAGGGAAATAATTCACCCCTCCACTTT. This codes for CASSERGQGNNSPLHF.

J is TRBJ1-2 and V is TRBV19; D is unresolved. The V and J ends lost 9 bases and 8 bases respectively, with 16 bases between them. Germline values: CDR1 LNHDA, CDR2 SQIVND (reference sequence). This CDR3 spans 12 amino acids. The chain's CDR3 is CASRRAEMGYTF. The CDR3 nucleotides are TGTGCCAGCCGGAGGGCGGAAATGGGCTACACCTTC.

The V and J genes are TRBV12-3 or TRBV12-4 and TRBJ2-1, with TRBD2 identical over 7 bases. The CDR3 is 13 residues long. With 6 bases clipped from V and 10 bases from J, the junction kept 9 bases outside the gene matches. The CDR3 reads CASSTPGTNEQFF. The CDR3 coding sequence is TGTGCCAGCAGCACCCCGGGGACTAACGAGCAGTTCTTC.

CDR3 region: CASSSISGKASGELFF. The CDR3 region has the DNA TGTGCCAGCAGTTCCATTAGCGGGAAGGCATCCGGGGAGCTGTTTTTT. The chain uses TRBV27 and TRBJ2-2; 8 nucleotides line up with TRBD2. The germline V gene encodes CDR1 MNHEY and CDR2 SMNVEV (reference sequence). V was clipped by 4 bases and J by 6 bases; unmatched bases: 10. The CDR3 contains 16 residues.

The rearrangement uses TRBV9 and TRBJ2-7; 10 positions agree with TRBD1. This CDR3 is built from 16 residues. Per the germline V gene, CDR1 is SGDLS and CDR2 is YYNGEE. Trimming removed 0 bases from V and 4 bases from J; junction bases left unmatched: 7. CDR3 protein: CASSVGQGAELYEQYF. The CDR3 nucleotides read TGTGCCAGCAGCGTAGGACAGGGGGCAGAATTATACGAGCAGTACTTC.

CDR3 bases: TGTGCCAGCTCGTCGGACAGGGGCTCCTACGAGCAGTACTTC. Protein product: CASSSDRGSYEQYF. The chain has TRBV18 and TRBJ2-7, with 9 bases identical to TRBD1. The V and J ends lost 6 bases and 0 bases, in that order; junction bases with no gene match: 3. The CDR3 runs 14 residues. From germline, CDR1 is KGHSH and CDR2 LQKENI.

This sequence joins TRBV10-3 and TRBJ1-1, with 7 bases identical to TRBD1. The CDR3 runs to 16 residues. The germline gives CDR1 ENHRY, CDR2 SYGVKD. V shed 6 bases, J shed 0 bases, and the junction held 10 bases outside the gene matches. CDR3 sequence: CAIRDWDSGLNTEAFF. CDR3 sequence (DNA): TGTGCCATCAGAGACTGGGACAGCGGATTGAACACTGAAGCTTTCTTT.

J is TRBJ1-2 and V is TRBV28; D is undetermined. The CDR3 covers 12 residues. Trimming removed 4 bases at V and 4 bases at J, with 7 bases between. In germline, CDR1 is MDHEN, CDR2 SYDVKM. The CDR3 DNA reads TGTGCCAGCAGTTCGCCGGGCTATGGCTACACCTTC. The encoded protein is CASSSPGYGYTF.

The rearrangement uses TRBV18 and TRBJ2-7, with 12 positions matching TRBD2. The CDR3 is 15 residues long. Germline V lookup: CDR1 KGHSH, CDR2 LQKENI. V lost 5 bases to trimming and J lost 4 bases; unmatched junction nucleotides: 6. CDR3 nucleotide sequence: TGTGCCAGCTCAACCCGACTAGCGGGAGAATACGAGCAGTACTTC. This translates into CASSTRLAGEYEQYF.

The genes are TRBV7-2 and TRBJ1-5; D not certain. The CDR3 is 15 amino acids. The ends were cut back, 3 bases at V and 3 bases at J, with 12 bases in the middle. From germline, CDR1 is SGHTA and CDR2 FQGNSA. DNA for the CDR3: TGTGCCAGCAGCTTGGCGGGGAGGCTCAATCAGCCCCAGCATTTT. It specifies CASSLAGRLNQPQHF. Filled out from reference TRBV7-2 and TRBJ1-5, the complete variable domain reads GAGVSQSPSNKVTEKGKDVELRCDPISGHTALYWYRQSLGQGLEFLIYFQGNSAPDKSGLPSDRFSAERTGGSVSTLTIQRTQQEDSAVYLCASSLAGRLNQPQHFGDGTRLSIL.

This CDR3 reads CASSLQGYTEAFF. The CDR3 nucleotides are TGTGCCAGTAGTCTACAGGGCTACACTGAAGCTTTCTTT. This chain uses TRBV19 with TRBJ1-1; possibly TRBD1 for D (6 bases). Trimming cost V 5 bases and J 3 bases, with 10 bases left between them. The length of the CDR3 is 13 residues. Germline loops: CDR1 LNHDA, CDR2 SQIVND (reference sequence).

The chain joins TRBV5-5 to TRBJ1-5; D not certain. Germline values: CDR1 SGHKS, CDR2 YYEKEE (reference sequence). The CDR3 contains 14 residues. Trimming stripped 2 bases from V and 7 bases from J, with 13 bases between. This CDR3 is CASSFRFEGQPQHF. The CDR3 DNA reads as TGTGCCAGCAGCTTCCGATTTGAGGGACAGCCCCAGCATTTT.

The J gene is TRBJ2-2, the V gene TRBV27; D not resolved. Trimming removed 3 bases from V and 0 bases from J, with 8 bases in between. CDR1 and CDR2 (germline): MNHEY, SMNVEV (reference sequence). This CDR3 is built from 15 residues. The CDR3 bases are TGTGCCAGCAGTTTTGGGCTGGCGAACACCGGGGAGCTGTTTTTT. Translated: CASSFGLANTGELFF.

Concerning this clone: One end of the junction fails to match germline, which may point to a read error. This chain links TRBV28 with TRBJ2-7; maybe TRBD1 (6 bases). The CDR3 has 11 amino acids. Germline V gene data show CDR1 as MDHEN and CDR2 as SYDVKM. The chain's CDR3 is CASSRTGHLAF. The DNA for the CDR3 is TGTGCCAGCAGCCGGACGGGACACCTTGCCTTC. The full variable domain, rest sourced from reference TRBV28 and TRBJ2-7, is DVKVTQSSRYLVKRTGEKVFLECVQDMDHENMFWYRQDPGLGLRLIYFSYDVKMKEKGDIPEGYSVSREKKERFSLILESASTNQTSMYLCASSRTGHLAFGPGTRLTVT.

The chain has TRBV30 and TRBJ1-6, with D perhaps matching TRBD1 (5 bases). From germline, CDR1 is GTSNPN and CDR2 SVGIG (reference sequence). The CDR3 is 12 residues long. V was cut by 5 bases and J by 9 bases, with 11 bases left in between. The DNA of the CDR3 is TGTGCCTGGGGCTTCGGGGGTTCACCCCTCCACTTT. As protein: CAWGFGGSPLHF.

The chain uses TRBV12-3 or TRBV12-4 and TRBJ1-1; D ambiguous. The V end lost 8 bases, the J end lost 2 bases, and 12 bases lay between the germline ends. The CDR3 spans 13 residues. CDR3 amino acids: CASRTRDNTEAFF. The CDR3 DNA reads TGTGCCAGCCGGACGAGGGATAACACTGAAGCTTTCTTT.

The chain carries TRBV28 and TRBJ1-2; 10 positions agree with TRBD1. The CDR3 sequence is 18 residues long. V dropped 4 bases and J dropped 4; count of bases not matched to a gene: 15. Germline V lookup: CDR1 MDHEN, CDR2 SYDVKM. DNA for the CDR3: TGTGCCAGCAGTTCCGGCGGTGGGACAGGGGCCGGGGGCTATGGCTACACCTTC. Translating gives CASSSGGGTGAGGYGYTF.

In this sample, this clone turned up a few times. The chain uses TRBV6-4 and TRBJ2-7; 12 bases agree with TRBD2. CDR3 length equals 15 residues. CDR1 is MRHNA, CDR2 SNTAGT, per germline. V was clipped by 5 bases and J by 6 bases; unmatched bases: 8. This chain's CDR3 is CASSLRLAGDLEQYF. CDR3 sequence (DNA): TGTGCCAGCAGTCTAAGACTAGCGGGAGACCTCGAGCAGTACTTC.